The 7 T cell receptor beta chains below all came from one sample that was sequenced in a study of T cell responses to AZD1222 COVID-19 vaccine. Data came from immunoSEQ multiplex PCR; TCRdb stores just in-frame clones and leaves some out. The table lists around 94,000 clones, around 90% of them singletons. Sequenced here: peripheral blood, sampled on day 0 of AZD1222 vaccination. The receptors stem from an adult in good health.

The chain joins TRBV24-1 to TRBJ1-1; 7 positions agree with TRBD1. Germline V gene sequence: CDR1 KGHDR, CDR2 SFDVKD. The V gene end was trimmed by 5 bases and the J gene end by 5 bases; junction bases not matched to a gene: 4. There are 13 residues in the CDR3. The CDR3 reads CATSGAGGTEAFF. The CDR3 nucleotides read TGTGCCACCAGTGGCGCAGGGGGGACTGAAGCTTTCTTT.

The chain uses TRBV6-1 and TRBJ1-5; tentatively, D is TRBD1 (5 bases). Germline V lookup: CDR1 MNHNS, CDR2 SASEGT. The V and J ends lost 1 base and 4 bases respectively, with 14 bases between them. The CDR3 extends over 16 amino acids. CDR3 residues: CASSEVRGVWNQPQHF. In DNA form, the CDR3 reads TGTGCCAGCAGTGAAGTCCGGGGGGTATGGAATCAGCCCCAGCATTTT.

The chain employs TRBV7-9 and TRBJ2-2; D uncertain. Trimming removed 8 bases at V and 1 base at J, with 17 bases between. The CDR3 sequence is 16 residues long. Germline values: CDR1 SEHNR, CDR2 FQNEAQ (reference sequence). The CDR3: CASLQPPHLNTGELFF. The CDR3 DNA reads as TGTGCCAGCTTACAACCCCCACACTTGAACACCGGGGAGCTGTTTTTT.

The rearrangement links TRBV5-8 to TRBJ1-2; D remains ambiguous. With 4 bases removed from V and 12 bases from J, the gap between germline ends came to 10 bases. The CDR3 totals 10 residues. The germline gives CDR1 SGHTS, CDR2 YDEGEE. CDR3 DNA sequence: TGTGCCAGCAGCCAAGGCATGGACACCTTC. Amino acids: CASSQGMDTF.

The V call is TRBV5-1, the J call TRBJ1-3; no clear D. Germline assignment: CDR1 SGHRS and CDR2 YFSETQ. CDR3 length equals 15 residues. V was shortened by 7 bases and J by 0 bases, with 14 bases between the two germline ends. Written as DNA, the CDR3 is TGCGCCAGCGCCCCAGCGGCCAGCTCTGGAAACACCATATATTTT. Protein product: CASAPAASSGNTIYF.

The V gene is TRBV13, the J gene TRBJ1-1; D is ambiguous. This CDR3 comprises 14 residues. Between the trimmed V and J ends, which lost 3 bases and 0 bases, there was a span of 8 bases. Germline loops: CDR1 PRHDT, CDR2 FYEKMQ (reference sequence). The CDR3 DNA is TGTGCCAGCAGCTTGTTAGACCTGAACACTGAAGCTTTCTTT. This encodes CASSLLDLNTEAFF. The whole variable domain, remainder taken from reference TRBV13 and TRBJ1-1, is AAGVIQSPRHLIKEKRETATLKCYPIPRHDTVYWYQQGPGQDPQFLISFYEKMQSDKGSIPDRFSAQQFSDYHSELNMSSLELGDSALYFCASSLLDLNTEAFFGQGTRLTVV.

Here the CDR3 DNA reads TGTGCCAGCAAATGGACGCCTGAAGAGACCCAGTACTTC. This translates into CASKWTPEETQYF. J is TRBJ2-5 and V is TRBV6-6; D is undetermined. Trimming removed 7 bases from V and 3 bases from J, with 12 bases in between. Germline CDR1 is MNHNY and CDR2 is SVGAGI (reference sequence). There are 13 residues in the CDR3.